The sample holds a few counts of the clone carrying this TCR beta chain. The antigen is unknown. UMIs and sample barcodes were carried by the TCR alpha and TCR beta cDNA libraries that 5'RACE produced using constant-segment primers. TCRdb re-derived calls from the 5' RACE reads in MiXCR, one entry per CDR3 protein. The profile shows a few hundred thousand distinct CDR3 sequences, around 27% of them singletons. This sample stems from a study of T-cell memory formation after mild COVID-19. Study-level results: CD4/CD8 balance held among clones contracting day 15 to 85, and later expanders leaned CD4+. Clones which contracted sat mainly in CM and EM if CD4+, and in EMRA if CD8+.

Specimen: PBMCs or a T cell subset sorted from them (not recorded which). The TCR comes from an adult woman who had mild COVID-19 (a few samples of this study predate the infection). Cell type and time point are not known.

The CDR3 DNA sequence: TGCGCCAGCAGCTTGGGACAGGGGCTGGACGGCTACACCTTC. Translating gives CASSLGQGLDGYTF. The chain links TRBV5-1 to TRBJ1-2, with TRBD1 matching over 8 bases. V was pared by 0 bases and J by 8 bases, with 6 bases of the junction left unmatched. Germline lookup yields CDR1 SGHRS and CDR2 YFSETQ. The CDR3 is 14 residues long.